This T cell receptor beta chain was retrieved from a study of human T cells and chemical hapten exposure. Study-wide context: Patch tests put 0.01% DPC on the upper back, and the results were checked at 6 days.

Per the study methods: From 23,224 to 690,600 TCRs were found per sample, with a median of about 100,000. TCRdb reanalysed the RACE reads using MiXCR and keeps one entry per CDR3 protein. TCRdb's processing, not the authors' own work, is the source of the V and J calls. The sample has around 250,000 distinct CDR3 sequences, about 9% seen once. Indicated time point: pre-sensitization, week 0. Described treatment: therapeutic diphenylcyclopropenone sensitization with weekly scalp DPC. Details on this clonotype: What it binds is not known.

The germline CDR1 and CDR2 sequences are SGHDN and FVKESK. V lost 2 bases, J lost 10 bases, and 15 bases lay in between. This CDR3 contains 15 residues. General observations from the study: Patch test scores rose with PT1 expanded TCR counts, a positive correlation.

This TCR was recovered from a woman aged 35 to 49 with alopecia areata. Some clones in this sample may be carry-over from other donors' samples. The chain has TRBV14 and TRBJ1-6; D not certain. The sample consisted of whole blood, taken in connection with sensitization to the hapten diphenylcyclopropenone (DPC). DNA for the CDR3: TGTGCCAGCAGCCAATTATCAGACCGCCTATCACCCCTCCACTTT. As protein: CASSQLSDRLSPLHF.